A single sample is the source of the 30 T cell receptor beta chains below, sequenced in a study of blood T cells in healthy people across ages. A sample-barcoded 5' primer and a J-beta primer mix were used in a second PCR of about 6 to 11 cycles. TCRdb independently ran MiXCR on the 5' RACE reads; one entry per CDR3 protein. The data contain about 900,000 distinct CDR3 sequences, roughly 52% of them singletons. The sequenced material came from blood. These receptors were taken from a man aged 25 to 40 in good health.

The rearrangement links TRBV20-1 to TRBJ1-2; 7 nucleotides agree with TRBD1. This CDR3 comprises 12 residues. V gave up 7 bases and J gave up 4 bases; unmatched junction bases: 6. The germline V gene encodes CDR1 DFQATT and CDR2 SNEGSKA (reference sequence). The CDR3 DNA follows: TGCAGTGTTGGGACAGACAGCTATGGCTACACCTTC. It encodes CSVGTDSYGYTF.

The rearrangement links TRBV7-2 to TRBJ1-1; the D is unclear. The CDR3 loop spans 14 amino acids. V lost 8 bases and J 0 bases, leaving 13 bases between the germline ends. Germline-derived CDR1 and CDR2 are SGHTA and FQGNSA. The CDR3 nucleotides are TGTGCCAGCCGCATGGGCCACCTGAACACTGAAGCTTTCTTT. It is translated as CASRMGHLNTEAFF.

The chain joins TRBV11-3 to TRBJ2-3; D may be TRBD2 (7 bases). Trimming removed 1 base at V and 2 bases at J, with 16 bases between. Looked up from germline, CDR1 is SGHNT and CDR2 is YENEEA. The CDR3 has 17 residues. CDR3 bases: TGTGCCAGCAGCTTAGGGGTCGCGGGGGCGACCACAGATACGCAGTATTTT. Residues: CASSLGVAGATTDTQYF. The full variable domain, its missing parts supplied by reference TRBV11-3 and TRBJ2-3, is EAGVVQSPRYKIIEKKQPVAFWCNPISGHNTLYWYLQNLGQGPELLIRYENEEAVDDSQLPKDRFSAERLKGVDSTLKIQPAELGDSAVYLCASSLGVAGATTDTQYFGPGTRLTVL.

V and J are TRBV7-2 and TRBJ2-7, with 10 nucleotides matching TRBD2. CDR1 is SGHTA and CDR2 is FQGNSA in the germline V gene. After removal of 1 base from V and 5 bases from J, the junction contained 5 bases not matched to a gene. The CDR3 sequence is 15 residues long. DNA for the CDR3: TGTGCCAGCAGCTTAGATCGTCTAGCGGGGGACGAGCAGTACTTC. Amino acids: CASSLDRLAGDEQYF.

This clonotype was recorded many times. A read error is possible here, since a much larger clone lies one base away. V is TRBV6-2 or TRBV6-3 and J is TRBJ2-5; D may be TRBD2 (6 bases). CDR3 length: 18 amino acids. Germline assignment: CDR1 MNHEY and CDR2 SVGEGT. Trimming stripped 4 bases from V and 1 base from J, with 22 bases between. This CDR3 is CASSSRLGRRQLQETQYF. The CDR3 DNA sequence: TGTGCCAGCAGTTCACGACTAGGCCGAAGGCAACTCCAAGAGACCCAGTACTTC.

The CDR3 DNA is TGTGCCAGCAGCCAAGAGGATAGAGGGTCGGGTGGCTACACCTTC. Its translation is CASSQEDRGSGGYTF. The V call is TRBV4-2, the J call TRBJ1-2; no firm D call. The CDR3 is 15 residues long. Trimming left V 0 bases short and J 7 bases short, with 15 bases between. CDR1 and CDR2 from the germline V gene are LGHNA and YNFKEQ.

The sample holds a few counts of this clonotype. V usage is TRBV6-2 or TRBV6-3 and J usage is TRBJ2-3; D is ambiguous. The CDR3 has 12 amino acids. Germline CDR1 MNHEY, CDR2 SVGEGT. Trimming removed 6 bases from V and 5 bases from J, with 9 bases in between. The CDR3 DNA follows: TGTGCCAGCAGCTCCGACGAAGATACGCAGTATTTT. It codes for CASSSDEDTQYF.

On this clonotype: This may be a read error, as it is one base from a much larger clone. The chain combines TRBV10-3 with TRBJ2-7, with 13 bases matching TRBD2. V gave up 10 bases and J gave up 7 bases; unmatched junction bases: 10. The CDR3 has 14 amino acids. The germline CDR1 and CDR2 sequences are ENHRY and SYGVKD. The CDR3 nucleotides read TGTGCCACCGGACTAGCGGGGGTAGACAATGAGCAGTACTTC. Protein product: CATGLAGVDNEQYF.

This chain connects TRBV29-1 to TRBJ1-4; no clear D. V lost 4 bases, J lost 6 bases, and 18 bases lay in between. Per germline, CDR1 SQVTM and CDR2 ANQGSEA. This CDR3 has 15 residues. CDR3 sequence (DNA): TGCAGCGTTGCCCCGCCTTCTGTGGGATATGAAAAACTGTTTTTT. This codes for CSVAPPSVGYEKLFF.

This clonotype was detected only a few times. The DNA for the CDR3 is TGTGCCAGCAGCGAGCAGACAGGAGGCGAGCAGTACTTC. Its protein product is CASSEQTGGEQYF. The chain has TRBV9 and TRBJ2-5; D is possibly TRBD1 (6 bases). The DNA end lines up better with TRBJ2-7; the J call may be wrong. Germline V gene lookup returns CDR1 SGDLS and CDR2 YYNGEE. The CDR3 consists of 13 residues.

This clonotype turned up a few times. This chain links TRBV24-1 with TRBJ2-5, with 12 bases lining up with TRBD1. V lost 8 bases and J lost 5; bases outside the gene matches: 8. Looked up from germline, CDR1 is KGHDR and CDR2 is SFDVKD. The length of the CDR3 is 15 residues. The CDR3 region is CATTLGTGGFETQYF. In nucleotides, the CDR3 is TGTGCCACCACCCTCGGGACAGGGGGCTTCGAGACCCAGTACTTC.

This chain connects TRBV20-1 to TRBJ1-1; a possible D gene is TRBD1 (5 bases). CDR3 length: 13 amino acids. V was shortened by 6 bases and J by 6 bases, with 17 bases between the two germline ends. Germline CDR1 DFQATT, CDR2 SNEGSKA (reference sequence). The CDR3 protein is CSARRDPTAEAFF. As DNA, the CDR3 is TGCAGTGCCAGGCGGGACCCTACCGCTGAAGCTTTCTTT.

V usage is TRBV6-5 and J usage is TRBJ1-4, with D hard to call. Germline V gene sequence: CDR1 MNHEY, CDR2 SVGAGI. CDR3 length: 13 residues. V gave up 5 bases and J gave up 3 bases, with 7 bases separating them. The CDR3 sequence: CASSIGPNEKLFF. CDR3 bases: TGTGCCAGCAGTATCGGACCTAATGAAAAACTGTTTTTT.

V gene TRBV10-3 combines with J gene TRBJ1-5; 7 bases map to TRBD1. Per the germline V gene, CDR1 is ENHRY and CDR2 is SYGVKD. CDR3 size: 14 residues. The CDR3 DNA is TGTGTCATTGGTTCAACAGGGGTGGATCAGCCCCAGCATTTT. Amino acid sequence: CVIGSTGVDQPQHF.

The V and J genes are TRBV30 and TRBJ1-4, with D uncertain. V gave up 2 bases and J gave up 7 bases, with 11 bases separating them. Per the germline V gene, CDR1 is GTSNPN and CDR2 is SVGIG (reference sequence). This CDR3 has 13 residues. In nucleotides, the CDR3 is TGTGCCTGGAGTTCTTTGGTGCCTGAAAAACTGTTTTTT. Protein sequence: CAWSSLVPEKLFF.

This clonotype turned up a few times. The chain links TRBV2 to TRBJ2-7; D unresolved. The germline V gene has CDR1 SNHLY and CDR2 FYNNEI. The V end lost 3 bases, the J end lost 2 bases, and 14 bases lay between the germline ends. The CDR3 consists of 15 residues. Here the CDR3 reads CASSDPVDRAYEQYF. CDR3 coding DNA: TGTGCCAGCAGTGATCCGGTGGACCGCGCCTACGAGCAGTACTTC.

The rearrangement links TRBV9 to TRBJ1-5; weak D call: TRBD1 (6 bases). Germline V gene lookup returns CDR1 SGDLS and CDR2 YYNGEE. V lost 5 bases and J lost 3, with 12 bases in between. The CDR3 has 14 residues. This CDR3 is CASSKQGNNQPQHF. The CDR3 coding sequence is TGTGCCAGCAGTAAACAGGGAAACAATCAGCCCCAGCATTTT.

Only a few counts were recorded for this clonotype. The rearrangement joins TRBV20-1 to TRBJ1-2; D is undetermined. From germline, CDR1 is DFQATT and CDR2 SNEGSKA (reference sequence). The CDR3 is 11 residues long. Trimming removed 5 bases from V and 3 bases from J, with 7 bases in between. The CDR3 loop reads CSARRDYGYTF. The CDR3, as DNA: TGCAGTGCTCGCCGGGACTATGGCTACACCTTC.

J is TRBJ1-1 and V is TRBV29-1; possibly TRBD1 for D (5 bases). Trimming left V 3 bases short and J 4 bases short, with 12 bases between. Germline CDR1 is SQVTM and CDR2 is ANQGSEA. This CDR3 is built from 13 residues. In nucleotides, the CDR3 is TGCAGCGTTGAGGGCAGGGCCCCCACTGAAGCTTTCTTT. Protein sequence: CSVEGRAPTEAFF.

This clonotype was found a few times. The CDR3, as DNA: TGCGCCAGCAGCTTGGCCGGACAGGTGCGCTCTGGGGCCAACGTCCTGACTTTC. This encodes CASSLAGQVRSGANVLTF. The chain uses TRBV5-1 and TRBJ2-6; 7 nucleotides align to TRBD1. Germline loops: CDR1 SGHRS, CDR2 YFSETQ. The CDR3 contains 18 residues. V shed 0 bases and J 0 bases; nucleotides not matched to a gene: 6.

This clonotype was counted a few times. The V and J genes are TRBV14 and TRBJ2-5; tentatively, D is TRBD1 (6 bases). The V end was cut by 4 bases, the J end by 5 bases, with 11 bases between. The germline V gene has CDR1 SGHDN and CDR2 FVKESK. This CDR3 has 13 amino acids. The CDR3 here is CASSRYREETQYF. CDR3 nucleotides: TGTGCCAGCAGCCGATACAGGGAGGAGACCCAGTACTTC.

The rearrangement links TRBV6-2 or TRBV6-3 to TRBJ2-3; perhaps TRBD2 as D (5 bases). CDR1 and CDR2 (germline): MNHEY, SVGEGT. This CDR3 is 15 amino acids long. V shed 2 bases and J shed 0 bases, with 9 bases lying between them. This chain's CDR3 is CASSYTRVSTDTQYF. CDR3 nucleotide sequence: TGTGCCAGCAGTTACACGCGGGTCAGCACAGATACGCAGTATTTT.

This chain links TRBV7-2 with TRBJ1-5; unclear D gene. CDR1 SGHTA and CDR2 FQGNSA come from the germline V gene. Trimming cost V 3 bases and J 0 bases, with 18 bases left between them. The CDR3 contains 18 residues. The DNA of the CDR3 is TGTGCCAGCAGCTTGCATAAATCTGGCGGAAATAGCAATCAGCCCCAGCATTTT. Translated, it gives CASSLHKSGGNSNQPQHF.

CDR3 sequence reads: CASSPRTLHGPSYEQYF. The CDR3 nucleotides read TGTGCCAGCAGTCCCCGGACGTTACACGGGCCTTCCTACGAGCAGTACTTC. The chain combines TRBV28 with TRBJ2-7; no reliable D call. V lost 5 bases to trimming and J lost 1 base, with 21 bases between them. Germline-derived CDR1 and CDR2 are MDHEN and SYDVKM. CDR3 length equals 17 residues.

This clonotype was detected only once. The chain employs TRBV6-1 and TRBJ2-5, with TRBD2 matching 11 bases. This CDR3 has 16 residues. Trimming took 8 bases from V and 4 from J; bases not matched to a gene: 12. Germline values: CDR1 MNHNS, CDR2 SASEGT. The CDR3 DNA is TGTGCCAGCTTTAGCGGGAGGGCCGTAAGAGGAGAGACCCAGTACTTC. It translates to CASFSGRAVRGETQYF.

The chain recombines TRBV3-1 with TRBJ2-7, with D uncertain. The CDR3 runs 13 residues. Trimming left V 0 bases short and J 4 bases short, with 7 bases between. From germline, CDR1 is LGHDT and CDR2 YNNKEL (reference sequence). CDR3 bases: TGTGCCAGCAGCCAAGATTTGAAGTACGAGCAGTACTTC. Translated: CASSQDLKYEQYF.

This clonotype was detected only a few times. The chain employs TRBV20-1 and TRBJ2-3; unclear D gene. The CDR3 runs to 16 residues. The germline V gene encodes CDR1 DFQATT and CDR2 SNEGSKA (reference sequence). V was shortened by 3 bases and J by 0 bases, with 16 bases between the two germline ends. The CDR3 bases are TGCAGTGCTAGTCCCCCGTTTGGTTCTAGCACAGATACGCAGTATTTT. This translates into CSASPPFGSSTDTQYF.

The rearrangement joins TRBV27 to TRBJ1-1; D unresolved. Trimming took 4 bases from V and 3 from J, leaving 12 bases between them. The CDR3 is made up of 14 amino acids. CDR1 is MNHEY, CDR2 SMNVEV, per germline (reference sequence). The CDR3 protein is CASSSLLSHTEAFF. Written as DNA, the CDR3 is TGTGCCAGCAGTTCCCTCTTGTCCCACACTGAAGCTTTCTTT.

The genes are TRBV3-1 and TRBJ2-5, with D hard to call. CDR3 length: 11 amino acids. CDR1 and CDR2 from the germline V gene are LGHDT and YNNKEL (reference sequence). Trimming removed 4 bases at V and 7 bases at J, with 7 bases between. In DNA, the CDR3 is TGTGCCAGCAGCCGCCAGGTGACCCAGTACTTC. Amino acid sequence: CASSRQVTQYF.

Turning to this clonotype: A junction boundary mismatches the germline segment, possibly from a read error. This chain joins TRBV5-1 and TRBJ2-1; TRBD1 or TRBD2 may be the D gene (5 bases each). CDR1 and CDR2 (germline): SGHRS, YFSETQ. This CDR3 has 16 residues. CDR3 coding DNA: TGCGCCAGCACCAGAAAGTGGGACCCATCCTACAGTGAGCAGTTCTTC. Residues: CASTRKWDPSYSEQFF. Based on the CDR3 plus reference TRBV5-1 and TRBJ2-1, the full variable domain is KAGVTQTPRYLIKTRGQQVTLSCSPISGHRSVSWYQQTPGQGLQFLFEYFSETQRNKGNFPGRFSGRQFSNSRSEMNVSTLELGDSALYLCASTRKWDPSYSEQFFGPGTRLTVL.